This entry lists 15 T cell receptor beta chains sequenced from one sample in a study of blood T cells in healthy people across ages. Combining a sample-barcoded 5' primer with a J-beta primer mix, a second PCR ran for roughly 6 to 12 cycles. TCRdb re-derived calls from the 5' RACE reads in MiXCR, one entry per CDR3 protein. The sample has 900,000 to 950,000 distinct CDR3 sequences, almost 30% seen once; the top ten hold 10% to 13%. The same data also contributed to another study, on T cells of mothers and their children.

Sequencing input: blood. Source of these receptors: a woman aged 40 to 50 in good health.

The table lists this clonotype with a few counts. This may stem from a read error, because a much larger clone lies one nucleotide away. The chain links TRBV28 to TRBJ2-7, with 10 bases that match TRBD1. The CDR3 covers 12 residues. Trimming took 8 bases from V and 5 from J; bases not matched to a gene: 3. Germline lookup yields CDR1 MDHEN and CDR2 SYDVKM. The CDR3 loop reads CASLDRGNEQYF. In DNA, the CDR3 is TGTGCCAGCCTGGACAGGGGGAACGAGCAGTACTTC.

The chain combines TRBV5-1 with TRBJ1-1; D gene uncertain. Germline-derived CDR1 and CDR2 are SGHRS and YFSETQ. The CDR3 covers 12 residues. Trimming took 6 bases from V and 6 from J, leaving 12 bases between them. The CDR3 nucleotides are TGCGCCAGCACCTCCAGCGAGGCTGAAGCTTTCTTT. It encodes CASTSSEAEAFF.

The table lists this clonotype with a few counts. This sequence joins TRBV29-1 and TRBJ1-2; 11 nucleotides align to TRBD1. CDR1 SQVTM and CDR2 ANQGSEA come from the germline V gene. The junction had 6 bases not matched to a gene; V was cut back by 1 base and J by 5 bases. This CDR3 has 15 amino acids. The CDR3 spells CSVEGWDRGRYGYTF. The CDR3 DNA is TGCAGCGTTGAAGGCTGGGACAGGGGGAGATATGGCTACACCTTC.

The rearrangement links TRBV11-2 to TRBJ2-7; D perhaps matches TRBD2 (6 bases). Trimming cost V 1 base and J 7 bases, with 20 bases left between them. The CDR3 has 16 residues. Germline values: CDR1 SGHAT, CDR2 FQNNGV. The CDR3 loop is CASSLVLAWEVNEQYF. The CDR3 DNA reads TGTGCCAGCAGCTTAGTTCTAGCGTGGGAGGTAAATGAGCAGTACTTC.

This clonotype was detected a few times. The V and J genes are TRBV5-1 and TRBJ1-1, with D possibly matching TRBD1 (6 bases). Trimming removed 6 bases at V and 0 bases at J, with 15 bases between. Germline V gene lookup returns CDR1 SGHRS and CDR2 YFSETQ. The CDR3 length is 15 residues. CDR3 region: CASTSGEAVNTEAFF. The CDR3 DNA sequence: TGCGCCAGCACCTCAGGGGAAGCGGTGAACACTGAAGCTTTCTTT. Combining the CDR3 with reference TRBV5-1 and TRBJ1-1 gives the whole variable domain KAGVTQTPRYLIKTRGQQVTLSCSPISGHRSVSWYQQTPGQGLQFLFEYFSETQRNKGNFPGRFSGRQFSNSRSEMNVSTLELGDSALYLCASTSGEAVNTEAFFGQGTRLTVV.

The V and J genes are TRBV28 and TRBJ2-3, with D possibly matching TRBD1 (6 bases). The CDR3 has 15 amino acids. Germline loops: CDR1 MDHEN, CDR2 SYDVKM. V lost 9 bases and J lost 1, with 17 bases in between. In nucleotides, the CDR3 is TGTGCCAGTAACTCAGGGGTTGCGGGCACAGATACGCAGTATTTT. Its translation is CASNSGVAGTDTQYF.

This clonotype was seen ten or more times. The chain employs TRBV11-2 and TRBJ2-1; tentatively, D is TRBD1 (6 bases). The CDR3 is 13 amino acids. V was clipped by 6 bases and J by 4 bases, with 10 bases between them. Germline CDR1 reads SGHAT; CDR2 reads FQNNGV. The CDR3 here is CASSFQGYNEQFF. For the CDR3, the DNA is TGTGCCAGCAGTTTTCAGGGGTACAATGAGCAGTTCTTC.

In this sample, this clonotype turned up once. This chain's CDR3 is CASSSRGGSWDEQFF. DNA of the CDR3: TGTGCCAGCAGCTCCCGAGGGGGTAGTTGGGATGAGCAGTTCTTC. The rearrangement uses TRBV7-3 and TRBJ2-1, with D perhaps TRBD1 (6 bases). This CDR3 has 15 amino acids. The V gene's germline CDR1 is SGHTA and CDR2 FQGTGA. Trimming took off 4 bases at V and 8 bases at J, with 18 bases between the two ends. Supplemented by reference TRBV7-3 and TRBJ2-1, the full variable domain reads GAGVSQTPSNKVTEKGKYVELRCDPISGHTALYWYRQSLGQGPEFLIYFQGTGAADDSGLPNDRFFAVRPEGSVSTLKIQRTERGDSAVYLCASSSRGGSWDEQFFGPGTRLTVL.

As to this clonotype: Being one base from a much bigger clone, this may be a read error. The chain recombines TRBV14 with TRBJ2-7; no reliable D call. This CDR3 has 14 amino acids. Germline assignment: CDR1 SGHDN and CDR2 FVKESK. V was pared by 0 bases and J by 6 bases, with 12 bases between. The CDR3, as DNA: TGTGCCAGCAGCCAAGAAAGGTCTCCTCTCGAGCAGTACTTC. The encoded protein is CASSQERSPLEQYF.

The chain combines TRBV4-1 with TRBJ2-2, with 10 bases fitting TRBD1. J lost 4 bases, V lost 1 base, and 0 bases had no gene match. There are 15 residues in the CDR3. Germline CDR1 reads MGHRA; CDR2 reads YSYEKL. The CDR3 nucleotides are TGCGCCAGCAGCCAAGGGACAGGGGGCACCGGGGAGCTGTTTTTT. The encoded protein is CASSQGTGGTGELFF.

This clonotype was counted many times. CDR3 protein: CASSHGKIRGQYF. CDR3 coding DNA: TGTGCCAGCAGTCACGGGAAGATCCGGGGGCAGTACTTC. V usage is TRBV6-5 and J usage is TRBJ2-5; a weak D match, TRBD2 (6 bases). V was cut by 5 bases and J by 11 bases, with 18 bases left in between. The CDR3 sequence is 13 residues long. Germline values: CDR1 MNHEY, CDR2 SVGAGI.

The J gene is TRBJ1-2, the V gene TRBV3-1; tentative D call: TRBD1 (5 bases). Trimming pared 1 base from V and 3 bases from J, leaving 9 bases between. CDR3 length: 14 amino acids. Germline V lookup: CDR1 LGHDT, CDR2 YNNKEL (reference sequence). This CDR3 reads CASSQGTSDYGYTF. The CDR3 region has the DNA TGTGCCAGCAGCCAAGGGACATCGGACTATGGCTACACCTTC.

V gene TRBV5-1 combines with J gene TRBJ1-6; no firm D call. Trimming took off 0 bases at V and 3 bases at J, with 10 bases between the two ends. This CDR3 is 16 amino acids long. Germline CDR1 is SGHRS and CDR2 is YFSETQ. CDR3: CASSLDGSYYNSPLHF. CDR3 DNA sequence: TGCGCCAGCAGCTTGGACGGGTCCTACTATAATTCACCCCTCCACTTT.

The CDR3 DNA follows: TGTGCCAGCAGTGGAGGGGTCCCTGGAAACACCATATATTTT. Translation: CASSGGVPGNTIYF. V usage is TRBV6-1 and J usage is TRBJ1-3; tentative D call: TRBD1 (5 bases). V was pared by 4 bases and J by 2 bases, with 9 bases between. Per the germline V gene, CDR1 is MNHNS and CDR2 is SASEGT. The CDR3 runs to 14 residues.

The sample holds a few counts of this clonotype. With a much larger clone just one base away, this may be a read error. This rearrangement joins TRBV29-1 to TRBJ2-5; TRBD2 aligns across 8 bases. CDR1 and CDR2 from the germline V gene are SQVTM and ANQGSEA. This CDR3 has 12 residues. CDR3: CNVGGLEETQYF. CDR3 DNA: TGCAACGTTGGGGGACTAGAGGAGACCCAGTACTTC.